These T cell receptor beta chains were read from a single sample in a study of blood T cells in healthy people across ages. TCRdb reanalysed the 5' RACE reads using MiXCR and keeps one entry per CDR3 protein. Of about 1 million distinct CDR3 sequences in the sample, under 55% were seen once. Sequencing input: blood. The receptors here all came from an older woman in good health. The CDR3 runs from the conserved cysteine through the conserved F or W. A D gene is named only where the DNA matches it firmly. The size field is filled for only some rows; it gives once, few, many or a size class.

d_gene	v_gene	j_gene	abundance	CDR3aa	CDR3nt
.	TRBV6-5	TRBJ2-3	.	CASSPYGADTQYF	TGTGCCAGCAGTCCCTATGGAGCAGATACGCAGTATTTT
.	TRBV10-3	TRBJ2-5	.	CASAALGGGQETQYF	TGTGCCTCAGCTGCCCTTGGGGGTGGACAAGAGACCCAGTACTTC
TRBD2	TRBV7-2	TRBJ2-1	.	CASSLGSTSGADNEQFF	TGTGCCAGCAGCTTAGGCTCCACTAGCGGTGCCGACAATGAGCAGTTCTTC
.	TRBV28	TRBJ1-6	once	CASGRGGPPLHF	TGTGCCAGCGGGAGGGGGGGACCGCCCCTCCACTTT
.	TRBV5-1	TRBJ2-1	.	CASSSFGGSSYNEQFF	TGCGCCAGCAGCTCCTTTGGCGGTAGCTCCTACAATGAGCAGTTCTTC
TRBD2	TRBV20-1	TRBJ2-5	few	CSARNSGRRRHNEQYF	TGCAGTGCTAGGAATAGCGGGAGACGCCGGCACAATGAGCAGTACTTC
.	TRBV7-3	TRBJ2-1	many	CASSPSPDGTGEQFF	TGTGCCAGCAGCCCCTCCCCGGACGGTACAGGTGAGCAGTTCTTC
.	TRBV12-3/TRBV12-4	TRBJ2-3	.	CASSPITLGTIDTQYF	TGTGCCAGCAGCCCTATCACTTTGGGGACCATAGATACGCAGTATTTT
.	TRBV7-8	TRBJ1-4	.	CASSRRDGGEKLFF	TGTGCCAGCAGTCGGCGGGACGGAGGTGAAAAACTGTTTTTT
TRBD1	TRBV12-5	TRBJ1-6	few	CASGSNLTGKGSPLHF	TGTGCTAGTGGTTCGAACCTGACAGGGAAAGGATCACCCCTCCACTTT
.	TRBV7-2	TRBJ1-6	few	CASSFLLSPLHF	TGTGCCAGCAGCTTCCTCCTATCCCCCCTCCACTTT
.	TRBV6-1	TRBJ2-5	.	CASSALRSQETQYF	TGTGCCAGCAGTGCTCTGCGGTCCCAAGAGACCCAGTACTTC
TRBD1	TRBV4-2	TRBJ1-6	few	CASSQEGRGGGRIMNSPLHF	TGTGCCAGCAGCCAAGAGGGCCGAGGAGGGGGCAGAATTATGAATTCACCCCTCCACTTT
.	TRBV12-3/TRBV12-4	TRBJ2-3	many	CASSLGDSHTDTQYF	TGTGCCAGCAGTTTAGGTGACAGCCACACAGATACGCAGTATTTT
.	TRBV20-1	TRBJ2-1	.	CSARRAREQFF	TGCAGTGCTAGAAGGGCAAGGGAGCAGTTCTTC
.	TRBV3-1	TRBJ1-1	.	CASTRGNTEAFF	TGTGCCAGCACAAGGGGGAACACTGAAGCTTTCTTT
.	TRBV7-8	TRBJ2-7	.	CASSGREIPYEQYF	TGTGCCAGCAGCGGACGCGAGATCCCCTACGAGCAGTACTTC
.	TRBV29-1	TRBJ2-1	few	CSVVGGPQFF	TGCAGCGTTGTCGGGGGACCCCAGTTCTTC
.	TRBV20-1	TRBJ2-1	.	CSARADRRNEQFF	TGCAGTGCTAGAGCGGACCGTCGCAATGAGCAGTTCTTC
.	TRBV4-1	TRBJ2-3	.	CASSQVSGLDDTQYF	TGCGCCAGCAGCCAAGTCTCAGGGCTAGACGATACGCAGTATTTT
TRBD1	TRBV4-1	TRBJ2-4	.	CASMGGQEGAKNIQYF	TGCGCCAGCATGGGGGGACAGGAGGGAGCCAAAAACATTCAGTACTTC
.	TRBV7-6	TRBJ2-7	few	CASSLDSGKSYEQYF	TGTGCCAGCAGCTTAGATTCCGGGAAATCCTACGAGCAGTACTTC
TRBD2	TRBV27	TRBJ2-7	.	CASSWTSGGTYEQYF	TGTGCCAGCAGTTGGACTAGCGGAGGGACCTACGAGCAGTACTTC
.	TRBV5-1	TRBJ1-4	.	CASSLEGEHGATNEKLFF	TGCGCCAGCAGCTTGGAAGGGGAACATGGGGCAACTAATGAAAAACTGTTTTTT
.	TRBV2	TRBJ2-5	.	CASLRSKSLETQYF	TGTGCCAGCCTGCGAAGCAAGAGCCTGGAGACCCAGTACTTC
.	TRBV12-3/TRBV12-4	TRBJ2-5	.	CASSLSGADHQETQYF	TGTGCCAGCAGTTTATCGGGGGCCGACCACCAAGAGACCCAGTACTTC
.	TRBV12-3/TRBV12-4	TRBJ2-3	many	CASNRRSTDTQYF	TGTGCCAGCAACCGCCGTAGCACAGATACGCAGTATTTT
.	TRBV6-5	TRBJ2-5	few	CASSYSGDGQETQYF	TGTGCCAGCAGTTACTCAGGGGACGGCCAAGAGACCCAGTACTTC
TRBD1	TRBV29-1	TRBJ1-5	once	CSVVERGGQAGDRPQHF	TGCAGCGTTGTCGAACGGGGGGGACAGGCAGGCGATCGGCCCCAGCATTTT
TRBD2	TRBV20-1	TRBJ2-7	.	CSALHGLASYEQYF	TGCAGTGCTCTCCACGGACTAGCCTCCTACGAGCAGTACTTC
TRBD2	TRBV6-4	TRBJ2-7	.	CASSHGTNSEQYF	TGTGCCAGCAGTCACGGGACTAATTCAGAGCAGTACTTC
.	TRBV29-1	TRBJ1-1	many	CSVVPGLGTEAFF	TGCAGCGTTGTCCCGGGTTTGGGAACTGAAGCTTTCTTT
.	TRBV2	TRBJ2-7	.	CASSGGVSYNEQYF	TGTGCCAGTAGTGGCGGAGTCTCCTACAATGAGCAGTACTTC
TRBD2	TRBV20-1	TRBJ2-2	few	CSARDRGGGELFF	TGCAGTGCTAGAGATCGGGGGGGCGGGGAGCTGTTTTTT
TRBD2	TRBV12-5	TRBJ2-5	.	CASGLIAGGYNEQYF	TGTGCTAGTGGTTTAATAGCGGGTGGGTACAATGAGCAGTACTTC
TRBD1	TRBV6-1	TRBJ2-7	few	CASRFNHATGTGFYEQYF	TGTGCCAGCAGATTTAACCATGCCACCGGGACAGGGTTCTACGAGCAGTACTTC